This T cell receptor beta chain was obtained from a study of cytomegalovirus exposure and HLA in healthy donors. PCR involved 60 Vbeta and 13 Jbeta primers. The repertoire was sequenced with immunoSEQ multiplex PCR; TCRdb's copy has only in-frame clones and lacks some. The profile shows 90,000 to 130,000 clones, 80% to 85% of them singletons. Of note for this clone: What it binds is unknown.

Study-wide points: A list of approximately 150 TCR beta chains associated with cytomegalovirus was given. Per a prior analysis, the majority of TCR beta V segments were productive roughly 87% or roughly 30% of the time.

The sequence came from a man aged 25 to 40 in good health and CMV-seropositive. Sequencing was performed on PBMCs.

Here the CDR3 DNA reads TGTGCCAGCTCACCCAGGACTAGCTCGACCTACAATGAGCAGTTCTTC. Its translation: CASSPRTSSTYNEQFF. V and J are TRBV18 and TRBJ2-1; 8 bases are a match to TRBD2. The germline V gene encodes CDR1 KGHSH and CDR2 LQKENI. Trimming cost V 3 bases and J 2 bases; bases outside gene matches: 6. This CDR3 comprises 16 residues.